What follows are 18 T cell receptor beta chains derived from one specimen sequenced in a study of T cell repertoires in cytomegalovirus infection. TCRdb redid the calling of the reads with MiXCR, one entry per CDR3 protein. The sample comprises about 770,000 distinct CDR3 sequences, 25% to 35% of which are singletons, and less than 15% rests with the top ten. These receptors are not linked to any known antigen. This specimen consisted of cultured CD8+ T cells from PBMCs, obtained from culture after CMV antigen stimulation. The receptors derive from a human donor in good health (CMV status not recorded). Some clones in this sample may be carry-over from other donors' samples.

J is TRBJ1-5 and V is TRBV19; the D gene is possibly TRBD1 (5 bases). The CDR3 loop spans 14 amino acids. The V gene's germline CDR1 is LNHDA and CDR2 SQIVND (reference sequence). Trimming removed 1 base from V and 3 bases from J, with 7 bases in between. CDR3 protein: CASSIGGDNQPQHF. The CDR3 region has the DNA TGTGCCAGTAGTATAGGGGGGGACAATCAGCCCCAGCATTTT.

CDR3 region: CASSSTTGSAQETQYF. In DNA form, the CDR3 reads TGTGCCAGCAGTTCGACGACAGGGTCTGCCCAAGAGACCCAGTACTTC. The chain joins TRBV6-5 to TRBJ2-5; TRBD1 matches at 7 bases. The J segment lost 1 base and the V segment lost 4 bases, leaving 9 bases of the junction unmatched. Germline V CDR1 and CDR2: MNHEY, SVGAGI. CDR3 length: 16 residues.

This clonotype was counted at least ten times. The V gene is TRBV7-8, the J gene TRBJ2-7; 7 bases map to TRBD1. The CDR3 is 15 residues long. CDR1 and CDR2 from the germline V gene are SGHVS and FQNEAQ. The trim removed 5 bases at V and 3 bases at J, leaving 10 bases unmatched. CDR3 in DNA: TGTGCCAGCAGCGTCCCAGGGGGTGGTAGCTACGAGCAGTACGTC. Amino acids: CASSVPGGGSYEQYV.

This clonotype was detected once. V gene TRBV2 combines with J gene TRBJ2-7; D unclear. This CDR3 region has 13 residues. Per germline, CDR1 SNHLY and CDR2 FYNNEI. V was shortened by 1 base and J by 4 bases, with 8 bases between the two germline ends. CDR3 amino acids: CASSEGRPYEQYV. Here the CDR3 DNA reads TGTGCCAGCAGTGAAGGGAGACCATACGAGCAGTACGTC.

Regarding this clonotype: Its ends do not fully match the called genes, so a read error is possible. The chain carries TRBV7-3 and TRBJ1-1, with a weak D call TRBD1 (5 bases). The CDR3 is 16 amino acids. The germline CDR1 and CDR2 sequences are SGHTA and FQGTGA. This CDR3 is CASGLNGGVSNTEAFF. CDR3 nucleotides: TGTGCCAGCGGCTTAAATGGAGGGGTCTCGAACACTGAAGCTTTCTTT.

This chain joins TRBV20-1 and TRBJ1-5, with TRBD1 as a possible D gene (6 bases). The CDR3 totals 15 residues. The germline V gene encodes CDR1 DFQATT and CDR2 SNEGSKA (reference sequence). V was shortened by 4 bases and J by 1 base, with 14 bases between the two germline ends. In nucleotides, the CDR3 is TGCAGTGCTACTCTCCGGGACAACAGCAATCAGCCCCAGCATTTT. Its protein is CSATLRDNSNQPQHF.

This clonotype is labeled medium-sized. The genes are TRBV6-2 or TRBV6-3 and TRBJ1-1; the D gene is possibly TRBD1 (5 bases). This CDR3 has 15 amino acids. V dropped 2 bases and J dropped 4 bases, with 14 bases sitting between them. Germline V lookup: CDR1 MNHEY, CDR2 SVGEGT. The chain's CDR3 is CASSYPLRDVTEAFF. The CDR3 bases are TGTGCCAGCAGTTACCCTCTTAGGGACGTCACTGAAGCTTTCTTT.

This chain joins TRBV7-6 and TRBJ1-3, with D perhaps matching TRBD1 (6 bases). This CDR3 has 18 amino acids. CDR1 and CDR2 (germline): SGHVS, FNYEAQ. V was pared by 4 bases and J by 0 bases, with 19 bases between. The CDR3 reads CASSSDSPIFHSGNTIYF. The CDR3 nucleotides are TGTGCCAGCAGCTCGGACAGCCCTATATTTCACTCTGGAAACACCATATATTTT.

To note about this clonotype: One end of the junction fails to match germline, which may point to a read error. This chain uses TRBV7-1 with TRBJ2-2, with D perhaps TRBD1 or TRBD2 (5 bases each). TRBV7-1 is filed as an ORF, its function uncertain. CDR3 length: 15 residues. The CDR3 DNA follows: TGTGCCAGCAGCTCGAACGAGGGGTACACCAGGGAGCTGTTTTTT. It codes for CASSSNEGYTRELFF.

CDR3 coding DNA: TGTGCGACTTCGGGGGTGCACACCGGGGAGCTGTTTTTT. Translating gives CATSGVHTGELFF. V and J are TRBV12-3 or TRBV12-4 and TRBJ2-2; D possibly corresponds to TRBD2 (6 bases). This CDR3 contains 13 residues.

The V call is TRBV6-8, the J call TRBJ1-4; D possibly corresponds to TRBD1 (5 bases). Per the germline V gene, CDR1 is MNHGY and CDR2 is SAAAGT. Trimming took off 5 bases at V and 1 base at J, with 17 bases between the two ends. CDR3 length equals 17 residues. This CDR3 reads CASSHLYPGLTNEKLFF. As DNA, the CDR3 is TGTGCCAGCAGTCACCTGTACCCAGGGCTAACTAATGAAAAACTGTTTTTT.

This clonotype has only a few counts. The chain has TRBV5-5 and TRBJ2-7, with D maybe TRBD1 (6 bases). Trimming stripped 0 bases from V and 4 bases from J, with 14 bases between. From germline, CDR1 is SGHKS and CDR2 YYEKEE (reference sequence). CDR3 length equals 15 residues. The CDR3 spells CASSLGGGTQYEQYV. CDR3 DNA sequence: TGTGCCAGCAGCTTGGGAGGGGGTACTCAGTACGAGCAGTACGTC.

The V gene is TRBV5-1, the J gene TRBJ2-2, with D maybe TRBD1 (5 bases). CDR1 is SGHRS, CDR2 YFSETQ, per germline. The CDR3 spans 14 residues. V was shortened by 2 bases and J by 4 bases, with 9 bases between the two germline ends. As DNA, the CDR3 is TGCGCCAGCAGCTTAGGGGATTTCACCGGGGAGCTGTTTTTT. As protein: CASSLGDFTGELFF.

This clonotype came up many times. The rearrangement links TRBV7-8 to TRBJ2-1, with a possible D match to TRBD2 (5 bases). This CDR3 is built from 12 residues. The germline V and J ends were trimmed by 1 base and 9 bases, with 7 bases remaining between them. CDR1 and CDR2 from the germline V gene are SGHVS and FQNEAQ. CDR3 sequence: CASSLVDFEQFF. CDR3 DNA: TGTGCCAGCAGCTTAGTGGACTTTGAGCAGTTCTTC.

This clonotype has more than one count but fewer than ten. V gene TRBV6-6 combines with J gene TRBJ1-2, with 7 positions matching TRBD1. The CDR3 length is 15 residues. V trimming: 2 bases; J trimming: 4 bases; junction bases outside the gene matches: 7. CDR1 and CDR2 from the germline V gene are MNHNY and SVGAGI (reference sequence). The CDR3 region has the DNA TGTGCCAGCAGTTACGATCAGGGGGGGTCCTATGGCTACACCTTC. Residues: CASSYDQGGSYGYTF.

This clonotype has a single count. The chain carries TRBV27 and TRBJ2-5; TRBD2 aligns across 10 bases. The CDR3 runs 16 residues. V trimming: 5 bases; J trimming: 0 bases; junction bases outside the gene matches: 6. CDR1 is MNHEY, CDR2 SMNVEV, per germline (reference sequence). CDR3 coding DNA: TGTGCCAGCAGTACACGGACTAGCGGATACCAAGAGACCCAGTACTTC. Encoded protein: CASSTRTSGYQETQYF.

This clonotype came up a few times. The chain combines TRBV12-3 or TRBV12-4 with TRBJ2-2, with D hard to call. Trimming pared 5 bases from V and 4 bases from J, leaving 8 bases between. The CDR3 spans 13 residues. This chain's CDR3 is CASSPPITGELFF. DNA for the CDR3: TGTGCCAGCAGTCCCCCCATCACCGGGGAGCTGTTTTTT.

This chain's CDR3 is CASSQDEGATDTQYF. The CDR3 coding sequence is TGCGCCAGCAGCCAAGACGAGGGGGCCACAGATACGCAGTATTTT. J is TRBJ2-3 and V is TRBV4-3; 7 nucleotides align to TRBD1. V lost 0 bases, J lost 2 bases, and 2 bases stayed unmatched. CDR1 and CDR2 (germline): LGHNA, YSLEER. This CDR3 is built from 15 residues.